This T cell receptor beta chain was recorded in a study of blood T cell repertoires in COVID-19. Study-wide background: Samples taken during acute and convalescent COVID-19 were collected in the United States, Italy and Spain. Sources were T cells, B-cell-depleted T cells, or PBMCs; the material itself was cDNA or gDNA.

Per the authors' pipeline: Amplification of reference gene primers provided the estimated nucleated cell counts. Assay used: immunoSEQ multiplex PCR; TCRdb lists only in-frame clones, some missing. The V and J calls and the clone size are those of that table, but D and trimming were determined from the DNA. The repertoire holds about 55,000 clones, with approximately 84% as singletons. The CDR3 spans 15 residues. From germline, CDR1 is SGDLS and CDR2 YYNGEE. V was clipped by 0 bases and J by 0 bases, with 8 bases between them. Sequences were obtained from peripheral blood. The sequence was obtained from a human donor in a cohort sampled during active COVID-19. The rearrangement links TRBV9 to TRBJ2-3; D is undetermined. CDR3 protein: CASSVGAVSTDTQYF. The CDR3 nucleotides are TGTGCCAGCAGCGTAGGGGCAGTAAGCACAGATACGCAGTATTTT.